Shown below are 27 T cell receptor beta chains from a single sample sequenced in a study of blood T cell repertoires in COVID-19. The method was immunoSEQ multiplex PCR; TCRdb's version includes in-frame clones alone and lacks a portion of them. The sample holds under 200,000 clones, 88% seen once. The sample was peripheral blood. These receptors were collected from a man aged 60-69 years with acute or convalescent COVID-19.

This sequence joins TRBV6-5 and TRBJ2-5; TRBD2 might be the D (7 bases). This CDR3 has 13 amino acids. CDR1 and CDR2 (germline): MNHEY, SVGAGI. V was cut by 10 bases and J by 4 bases, with 16 bases left in between. The CDR3 is CATHEGGRETQYF. CDR3 DNA: TGTGCCACCCACGAGGGGGGGCGAGAGACCCAGTACTTC.

This sequence joins TRBV7-9 and TRBJ1-2; D might be TRBD1 (5 bases). This CDR3 spans 12 amino acids. Germline V gene sequence: CDR1 SEHNR, CDR2 FQNEAQ (reference sequence). Trimming stripped 4 bases from V and 10 bases from J, with 13 bases between. CDR3 region: CASSYSDSAYTF. CDR3 coding DNA: TGTGCCAGCAGCTACTCAGACAGTGCCTACACCTTC. Together with reference TRBV7-9 and TRBJ1-2, the CDR3 gives the full variable domain: DTGVSQNPRHKITKRGQNVTFRCDPISEHNRLYWYRQTLGQGPEFLTYFQNEAQLEKSRLLSDRFSAERPKGSFSTLEIQRTEQGDSAMYLCASSYSDSAYTFGSGTRLTVV.

The CDR3 bases are TGTGCCAGCAGTCGTAGGGACAGGGGAGGGTATGGCTACACCTTC. It yields the protein CASSRRDRGGYGYTF. The rearrangement links TRBV27 to TRBJ1-2, with 10 nucleotides matching TRBD1. Losses at the gene ends were 5 bases for V and 5 bases for J; bases not matched to a gene: 8. Germline V gene lookup returns CDR1 MNHEY and CDR2 SMNVEV (reference sequence). This CDR3 has 15 residues.

This clone was seen a single time. The chain couples TRBV3-1 (or the pseudogene TRBV3-2) to TRBJ1-3, with D unresolved. The CDR3 is 15 residues long. Germline CDR1 is LGHDT and CDR2 is YNNKEL (reference sequence). The ends were cut back, 0 bases at V and 0 bases at J, with 6 bases in the middle. CDR3 protein: CASSQDTDSGNTIYF. CDR3 coding DNA: TGTGCCAGCAGCCAAGATACAGACTCTGGAAACACCATATATTTT.

CDR3 amino acids: CASSHRGSDSPLHF. The CDR3 DNA is TGTGCCAGCAGTCACCGGGGGAGTGATTCACCCCTCCACTTT. The chain uses TRBV6-2 or TRBV6-3 and TRBJ1-6, with D perhaps TRBD1 (5 bases). V lost 5 bases and J 8 bases, leaving 13 bases between the germline ends. There are 14 residues in the CDR3. CDR1 and CDR2 from the germline V gene are MNHEY and SVGEGT.

The J gene is TRBJ2-2, the V gene TRBV5-1; 7 bases are a match to TRBD1. J gave up 0 bases and V 6 bases, and 2 bases lay outside the gene matches. The length of the CDR3 is 14 residues. The V gene's germline CDR1 is SGHRS and CDR2 YFSETQ. The CDR3 DNA reads as TGCGCCAGCATCGGACAGGCGAACACCGGGGAGCTGTTTTTT. Protein product: CASIGQANTGELFF.

The chain joins TRBV13 to TRBJ2-3; 7 bases align to TRBD1. The CDR3 spans 15 residues. Per germline, CDR1 PRHDT and CDR2 FYEKMQ (reference sequence). Trimming at V came to 4 bases and at J to 4 bases, leaving 8 bases not matched to a gene. The CDR3 nucleotides are TGTGCCAGCAGCTCCTCCGACAGGGCTGCAGATACGCAGTATTTT. It encodes CASSSSDRAADTQYF.

V gene TRBV7-3 combines with J gene TRBJ1-1, with 9 bases fitting TRBD1. The CDR3 is made up of 15 amino acids. Germline assignment: CDR1 SGHTA and CDR2 FQGTGA. J gave up 3 bases and V 5 bases, and 7 bases lay outside the gene matches. This chain's CDR3 is CASSMGDRADTEAFF. CDR3 sequence (DNA): TGTGCCAGCAGCATGGGGGACAGGGCGGACACTGAAGCTTTCTTT.

This rearrangement joins TRBV2 to TRBJ2-3; 8 nucleotides match TRBD1. The germline CDR1 and CDR2 sequences are SNHLY and FYNNEI. V dropped 7 bases and J dropped 3; count of bases not matched to a gene: 9. The CDR3 runs 15 residues. The CDR3 is CASTSDRGATDTQYF. Here the CDR3 DNA reads TGTGCCAGCACCTCAGACAGGGGAGCAACAGATACGCAGTATTTT.

The rearrangement joins TRBV7-2 to TRBJ1-5; 11 bases are a match to TRBD1. After removal of 4 bases from V and 6 bases from J, the junction contained 5 bases not matched to a gene. There are 15 residues in the CDR3. Germline V CDR1 and CDR2: SGHTA, FQGNSA. CDR3 coding DNA: TGTGCCAGCAGCTCCGGGACAGGGGGAGTTCAGCCCCAGCATTTT. This encodes CASSSGTGGVQPQHF.

This chain connects TRBV18 to TRBJ2-3; D ambiguous. This CDR3 region has 15 residues. Deletions cut 6 bases from V and 0 bases from J, with 13 bases between. CDR1 is KGHSH, CDR2 LQKENI, per germline. Here the CDR3 DNA reads TGTGCCAGCTCCCAGCCAGCGACTAGCACAGATACGCAGTATTTT. It yields the protein CASSQPATSTDTQYF.

The rearrangement uses TRBV27 and TRBJ1-2; D perhaps matches TRBD1 (6 bases). Germline CDR1 and CDR2: MNHEY and SMNVEV (reference sequence). This CDR3 is built from 15 residues. The V end was cut by 6 bases, the J end by 2 bases, with 16 bases between. DNA of the CDR3: TGTGCCAGCAGAGAGGGGGATAGGTCGAACTATGGCTACACCTTC. This sequence encodes CASREGDRSNYGYTF.

The rearrangement joins TRBV19 to TRBJ1-2, with D possibly TRBD1 on 5 matching bases. Germline CDR1 reads LNHDA; CDR2 reads SQIVND (reference sequence). The CDR3 sequence is 15 residues long. V dropped 0 bases and J dropped 4 bases, with 12 bases sitting between them. CDR3 sequence reads: CASSIDSQGGYGYTF. In DNA form, the CDR3 reads TGTGCCAGTAGTATAGATTCCCAGGGCGGCTATGGCTACACCTTC.

The J gene is TRBJ2-7, the V gene TRBV7-2; TRBD2 aligns across 10 bases. This CDR3 comprises 15 residues. Per germline, CDR1 SGHTA and CDR2 FQGNSA. V was clipped by 5 bases and J by 7 bases; unmatched bases: 11. CDR3 in DNA: TGTGCCAGCAGCCAAGAGCGGGAGGGAAGTTATGAGCAGTACTTC. Protein: CASSQEREGSYEQYF. The full variable domain, its missing parts supplied by reference TRBV7-2 and TRBJ2-7, is GAGVSQSPSNKVTEKGKDVELRCDPISGHTALYWYRQSLGQGLEFLIYFQGNSAPDKSGLPSDRFSAERTGGSVSTLTIQRTQQEDSAVYLCASSQEREGSYEQYFGPGTRLTVT.

The chain uses TRBV10-1 and TRBJ1-1, with 10 bases fitting TRBD1. The CDR3 loop spans 14 amino acids. CDR1 is WNHNN, CDR2 SYGVQD, per germline (reference sequence). V shed 3 bases, J shed 7 bases, and the junction held 5 bases outside the gene matches. In DNA form, the CDR3 reads TGCGCCAGCAGTGATCCGGGGACAGGGGATGAAGCTTTCTTT. It yields the protein CASSDPGTGDEAFF.

In its sample, this clone was seen once. The chain is built from TRBV5-1 and TRBJ1-1, with D possibly TRBD1 on 5 matching bases. V lost 1 base to trimming and J lost 1 base, with 11 bases between them. Germline V gene data show CDR1 as SGHRS and CDR2 as YFSETQ. The CDR3 totals 15 residues. The CDR3 protein is CASSLWQGTNTEAFF. The CDR3, as DNA: TGCGCCAGCAGCTTGTGGCAGGGCACGAACACTGAAGCTTTCTTT.

This sequence joins TRBV30 and TRBJ2-2; 7 nucleotides agree with TRBD2. The CDR3 runs 14 residues. From germline, CDR1 is GTSNPN and CDR2 SVGIG (reference sequence). With V trimmed by 6 bases and J by 6 bases, 10 bases remained unmatched. CDR3 DNA sequence: TGTGCCTGTTCCGGGACTACCCTCCCCGGGGAGCTGTTTTTT. Translated, it gives CACSGTTLPGELFF.

The chain carries TRBV7-3 and TRBJ2-1, with 9 nucleotides matching TRBD2. This CDR3 is 15 amino acids long. V lost 5 bases to trimming and J lost 8 bases; unmatched junction nucleotides: 10. Germline lookup yields CDR1 SGHTA and CDR2 FQGTGA. The DNA of the CDR3 is TGTGCCAGCAGCAGGGAGAGCGGGAGGACCGATGAGCAGTTCTTC. Residues: CASSRESGRTDEQFF.

V and J are TRBV12-5 and TRBJ2-7; D is perhaps TRBD1 (6 bases). This CDR3 contains 15 residues. V dropped 5 bases and J dropped 7 bases, with 21 bases sitting between them. Per germline, CDR1 LGHNT and CDR2 FRNRAP. Written as DNA, the CDR3 is TGTGCTAGTGGTATCTATAAGGGGGTGCTGGGGGAGCAGTACGTC. This encodes CASGIYKGVLGEQYV.

This chain's CDR3 is CASSYGGAGTPQYF. The CDR3 DNA reads TGTGCCAGCAGTTACGGCGGGGCCGGGACGCCCCAGTACTTC. The V call is TRBV6-2 or TRBV6-3, the J call TRBJ2-5, with D perhaps TRBD2 (6 bases). The V end lost 2 bases, the J end lost 9 bases, and 16 bases lay between the germline ends. Germline assignment: CDR1 MNHEY and CDR2 SVGEGT. The CDR3 contains 14 residues.

The chain uses TRBV5-1 and TRBJ1-1, with 11 bases identical to TRBD1. Trimming removed 4 bases from V and 10 bases from J; junction bases left unmatched: 6. The CDR3 extends over 13 amino acids. Germline-derived CDR1 and CDR2 are SGHRS and YFSETQ. CDR3 amino acids: CASSPRTGGRAFF. As DNA, the CDR3 is TGCGCCAGCAGCCCCAGGACAGGGGGCCGAGCTTTCTTT.

Concerning this clone itself: Other DNA sequences within the sample encode an identical CDR3. The rearrangement links TRBV6-1 to TRBJ1-3, with D maybe TRBD1 (5 bases). Trimming stripped 2 bases from V and 2 bases from J, with 10 bases between. Per germline, CDR1 MNHNS and CDR2 SASEGT. The CDR3 is 15 amino acids. CDR3 DNA sequence: TGTGCCAGCAGTGAACCCGGGGGAACTGGAAACACCATATATTTT. This gives the protein CASSEPGGTGNTIYF.

V usage is TRBV5-4 and J usage is TRBJ2-1; 7 bases are shared with TRBD2. Germline CDR1 reads SGHNT; CDR2 reads YYREEE (reference sequence). The CDR3 spans 13 residues. Losses at the gene ends were 10 bases for V and 4 bases for J; bases not matched to a gene: 8. This CDR3 reads CAWGGFSYNEQFF. CDR3 DNA: TGTGCCTGGGGGGGGTTTTCATACAATGAGCAGTTCTTC.

This sequence joins TRBV11-3 and TRBJ2-1; TRBD2 is a possible D gene (7 bases). The germline CDR1 and CDR2 sequences are SGHNT and YENEEA. CDR3 size: 14 residues. V lost 5 bases and J 8 bases, leaving 16 bases between the germline ends. CDR3 coding DNA: TGTGCCAGCAGCAGGAGGGGGGGGACGGATGAGCAGTTCTTC. Encoded protein: CASSRRGGTDEQFF.

The V call is TRBV19, the J call TRBJ1-1, with D unresolved. Germline V CDR1 and CDR2: LNHDA, SQIVND (reference sequence). The CDR3 has 12 residues. The V and J ends lost 4 bases and 7 bases respectively, with 10 bases between them. CDR3 in DNA: TGTGCCAGTAGTAACCCGCCACTTGAAGCTTTCTTT. This sequence encodes CASSNPPLEAFF.

The CDR3 spells CASSQGTTGPNQHTEAFF. CDR3 DNA sequence: TGTGCCAGCAGCCAAGGTACGACAGGGCCTAACCAACACACTGAAGCTTTCTTT. The chain links TRBV14 to TRBJ1-1, with 7 bases fitting TRBD1. The germline gives CDR1 SGHDN, CDR2 FVKESK. The V gene end was trimmed by 1 base and the J gene end by 3 bases; junction bases not matched to a gene: 14. The CDR3 contains 18 residues.

The chain carries TRBV27 and TRBJ1-5; no definite D call. V was pared by 0 bases and J by 1 base, with 4 bases between. Germline V gene sequence: CDR1 MNHEY, CDR2 SMNVEV (reference sequence). The CDR3 totals 14 residues. The CDR3: CASSLSPSNQPQHF. CDR3 nucleotide sequence: TGTGCCAGCAGTTTATCCCCAAGCAATCAGCCCCAGCATTTT.